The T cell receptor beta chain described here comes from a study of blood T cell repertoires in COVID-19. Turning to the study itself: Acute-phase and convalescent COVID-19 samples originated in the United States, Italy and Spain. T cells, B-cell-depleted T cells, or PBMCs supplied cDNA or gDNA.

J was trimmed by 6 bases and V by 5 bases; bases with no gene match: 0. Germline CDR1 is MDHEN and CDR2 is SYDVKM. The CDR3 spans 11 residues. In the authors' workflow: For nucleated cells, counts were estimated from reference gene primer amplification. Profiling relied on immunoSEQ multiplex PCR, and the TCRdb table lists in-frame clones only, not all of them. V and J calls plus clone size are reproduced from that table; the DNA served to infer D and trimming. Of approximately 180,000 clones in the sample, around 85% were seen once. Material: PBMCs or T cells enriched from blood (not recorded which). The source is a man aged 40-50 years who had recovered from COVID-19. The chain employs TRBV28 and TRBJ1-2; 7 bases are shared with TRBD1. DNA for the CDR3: TGTGCCAGCAGTACAGGGGATGGCTACACCTTC. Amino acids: CASSTGDGYTF.